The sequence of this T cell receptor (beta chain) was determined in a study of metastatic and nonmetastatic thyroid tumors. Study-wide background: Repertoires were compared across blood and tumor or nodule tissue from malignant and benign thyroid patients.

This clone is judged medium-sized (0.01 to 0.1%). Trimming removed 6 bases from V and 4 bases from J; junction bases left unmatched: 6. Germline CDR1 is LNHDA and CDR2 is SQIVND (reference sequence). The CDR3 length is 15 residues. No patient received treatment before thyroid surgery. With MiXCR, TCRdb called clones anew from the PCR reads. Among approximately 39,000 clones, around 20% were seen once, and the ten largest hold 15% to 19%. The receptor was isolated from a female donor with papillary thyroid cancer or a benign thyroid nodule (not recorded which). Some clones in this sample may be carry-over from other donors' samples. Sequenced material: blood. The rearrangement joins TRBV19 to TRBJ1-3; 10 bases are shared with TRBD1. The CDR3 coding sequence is TGTGCCAGTAGCCGGGACAGGGGTGTGGGAAACACCATATATTTT. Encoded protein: CASSRDRGVGNTIYF.